The 28 T cell receptor beta chains given below trace back to one sample, sequenced in a study of yellow fever vaccine responses in identical twins (dated by TCRdb to the late 2010s). Libraries came from RT-PCR. For sequencing, an Illumina HiSeq 2500 was employed. The public reads were quality trimmed at Q25 with fastp and then assembled into clones with MiXCR by TCRdb, keeping productive beta chains. Rows with one shared CDR3 protein collapse into an entry with the most common genes and DNA. For this sample there are 14,000 or so distinct CDR3 sequences; around 85% appear just once. The top ten hold 0.55% to 0.85% of the sample. Sequenced here: T cells from blood (PBMCs), unsorted or a sorted subset (not recorded which), sampled before or after yellow fever vaccination (not recorded which). The receptors shown here come from a woman younger than 35 who received the yellow fever vaccine. Donor details come from another sample of the same person, matched by shared clones.

The chain combines TRBV20-1 with TRBJ1-5, with TRBD1 identical over 11 bases. Per germline, CDR1 DFQATT and CDR2 SNEGSKA (reference sequence). J gave up 3 bases and V 3 bases, and 10 bases lay outside the gene matches. The CDR3 has 17 amino acids. This CDR3 is CSASPQGTGGTNQPQHF. In DNA form, the CDR3 reads TGCAGTGCTAGTCCCCAAGGGACAGGGGGAACCAATCAGCCCCAGCATTTT.

The V gene is TRBV10-3, the J gene TRBJ1-1; D is unresolved. Germline-derived CDR1 and CDR2 are ENHRY and SYGVKD. This CDR3 region has 12 residues. V dropped 11 bases and J dropped 0 bases, with 10 bases sitting between them. CDR3 sequence (DNA): TGTGCCGCACGAACCATGAACACTGAAGCTTTCTTT. Its translation is CAARTMNTEAFF.

This chain's CDR3 is CASRSGQGPYNEQFF. CDR3 coding DNA: TGTGCCAGCAGGTCGGGACAGGGGCCGTACAATGAGCAGTTCTTC. The V call is TRBV28, the J call TRBJ2-1; 10 bases agree with TRBD1. Trimming removed 6 bases from V and 4 bases from J; junction bases left unmatched: 6. In germline, CDR1 is MDHEN, CDR2 SYDVKM. This CDR3 comprises 15 residues.

This clonotype was seen only a few times. J is TRBJ2-4 and V is TRBV18; no clear D. CDR1 and CDR2 (germline): KGHSH, LQKENI. This CDR3 is built from 14 residues. V lost 2 bases and J lost 5, with 10 bases in between. The CDR3 DNA reads as TGTGCCAGCTCACCATCAGGTCCTCAAAACATTCAGTACTTC. Translating gives CASSPSGPQNIQYF.

This rearrangement joins TRBV11-3 to TRBJ1-1, with TRBD1 as a possible D gene (5 bases). The V gene's germline CDR1 is SGHNT and CDR2 YENEEA. Trimming took 8 bases from V and 0 from J, leaving 10 bases between them. The CDR3 totals 13 residues. The CDR3 DNA sequence: TGTGCCAGCGCAGGGCAGATGAACACTGAAGCTTTCTTT. It is translated as CASAGQMNTEAFF.

The rearrangement joins TRBV3-1 to TRBJ2-7; 12 bases fit TRBD1. The germline CDR1 and CDR2 sequences are LGHDT and YNNKEL (reference sequence). Germline trimming cut 3 bases from V and 6 bases from J; bases unmatched to any gene: 3. The CDR3 length is 14 residues. The CDR3 is CASSQGQGAFEQYF. The DNA for the CDR3 is TGTGCCAGCAGCCAGGGACAGGGGGCATTCGAGCAGTACTTC.

V usage is TRBV6-1 and J usage is TRBJ2-3; 8 bases fit TRBD1. The CDR3 consists of 13 residues. Unmatched junction bases numbered 10, after V lost 4 bases and J lost 13 bases. Per the germline V gene, CDR1 is MNHNS and CDR2 is SASEGT. The CDR3 loop reads CASSGIGQGAKYF. The CDR3 DNA reads TGTGCCAGCAGTGGAATCGGACAGGGAGCAAAGTATTTT.

The chain carries TRBV13 and TRBJ1-4; the D is unclear. This CDR3 spans 15 amino acids. Germline CDR1 is PRHDT and CDR2 is FYEKMQ (reference sequence). The V end was cut by 8 bases, the J end by 0 bases, with 13 bases between. DNA of the CDR3: TGTGCCAGCTGCTGGACCTCCGCAACTAATGAAAAACTGTTTTTT. Its protein is CASCWTSATNEKLFF.

The sample holds a few counts of this clonotype. The genes are TRBV11-3 and TRBJ1-2, with a tentative D call TRBD1 (5 bases). The germline gives CDR1 SGHNT, CDR2 YENEEA. This CDR3 spans 14 amino acids. V was shortened by 4 bases and J by 5 bases, with 14 bases between the two germline ends. CDR3 region: CASSSRLGTYGYTF. The DNA of the CDR3 is TGTGCCAGCAGCTCCAGATTAGGGACTTATGGCTACACCTTC.

This clonotype was seen a few times. The chain joins TRBV2 to TRBJ2-5; the D is unclear. CDR3 length: 14 amino acids. Germline lookup yields CDR1 SNHLY and CDR2 FYNNEI. V was shortened by 2 bases and J by 5 bases, with 12 bases between the two germline ends. CDR3 protein: CASSEPAPAETQYF. CDR3 nucleotide sequence: TGTGCCAGCAGTGAACCCGCCCCCGCCGAGACCCAGTACTTC.

This sequence joins TRBV4-1 and TRBJ1-5; D is ambiguous. The CDR3 runs 15 residues. The germline V gene has CDR1 MGHRA and CDR2 YSYEKL. With 4 bases removed from V and 0 bases from J, the gap between germline ends came to 10 bases. CDR3 sequence reads: CASSPQDRSNQPQHF. CDR3 in DNA: TGCGCCAGCAGCCCCCAAGACCGTAGCAATCAGCCCCAGCATTTT.

The chain has TRBV29-1 and TRBJ2-1, with D uncertain. The CDR3 contains 15 residues. Germline CDR1 is SQVTM and CDR2 is ANQGSEA. V lost 3 bases to trimming and J lost 0 bases, with 12 bases between them. CDR3 nucleotides: TGCAGCGTTGACCTTACTCGGAGCTCCTACAATGAGCAGTTCTTC. Its translation: CSVDLTRSSYNEQFF.

CDR3 amino acids: CASSEGNTEAFF. In nucleotides, the CDR3 is TGTGCCAGCAGTGAGGGGAACACTGAAGCTTTCTTT. The V gene is TRBV2, the J gene TRBJ1-1; D gene ambiguous. Germline CDR1 is SNHLY and CDR2 is FYNNEI. V was cut by 3 bases and J by 1 base, with 3 bases left in between. The CDR3 spans 12 residues.

The rearrangement uses TRBV29-1 and TRBJ1-2, with D possibly matching TRBD1 (5 bases). Per germline, CDR1 SQVTM and CDR2 ANQGSEA. Trimming left V 1 base short and J 5 bases short, with 17 bases between. The CDR3 loop spans 15 amino acids. CDR3 residues: CSVEVSRVSNYGYTF. CDR3 DNA: TGCAGCGTTGAAGTCTCCAGGGTCTCCAATTATGGCTACACCTTC.

The chain employs TRBV28 and TRBJ1-1, with D maybe TRBD1 (5 bases). Germline V CDR1 and CDR2: MDHEN, SYDVKM. Trimming shortened V by 6 bases and J by 5 bases, and 10 bases separated the two germline ends. The CDR3 consists of 12 residues. CDR3 nucleotides: TGTGCCAGCAGGGCGGGGCGGACTGAAGCTTTCTTT. As protein: CASRAGRTEAFF. Combining the CDR3 with reference TRBV28 and TRBJ1-1 gives the whole variable domain DVKVTQSSRYLVKRTGEKVFLECVQDMDHENMFWYRQDPGLGLRLIYFSYDVKMKEKGDIPEGYSVSREKKERFSLILESASTNQTSMYLCASRAGRTEAFFGQGTRLTVV.

This chain links TRBV18 with TRBJ1-1; D is undetermined. This CDR3 is built from 15 residues. Trimming stripped 0 bases from V and 0 bases from J, with 8 bases between. Germline V lookup: CDR1 KGHSH, CDR2 LQKENI. CDR3 residues: CASSPPGSVNTEAFF. CDR3 coding DNA: TGTGCCAGCTCACCACCGGGGAGTGTGAACACTGAAGCTTTCTTT.

The chain has TRBV11-2 and TRBJ2-7; weak D call: TRBD2 (7 bases). V lost 6 bases to trimming and J lost 3 bases, with 21 bases between them. The CDR3 extends over 16 amino acids. The germline V gene has CDR1 SGHAT and CDR2 FQNNGV. Here the CDR3 reads CASRSRGAGLIYEQYV. The CDR3 DNA is TGTGCCAGCAGGTCCCGGGGGGCGGGATTGATCTACGAGCAGTACGTC.

The V and J genes are TRBV29-1 and TRBJ2-1; 7 bases agree with TRBD2. The CDR3 runs 13 residues. With V trimmed by 6 bases and J by 2 bases, 4 bases remained unmatched. The germline V gene has CDR1 SQVTM and CDR2 ANQGSEA. The CDR3 sequence is CSVGSGPYNEQFF. CDR3 sequence (DNA): TGCAGCGTAGGTAGCGGGCCCTACAATGAGCAGTTCTTC.

The chain has TRBV18 and TRBJ1-5, with D uncertain. Between the trimmed V and J ends, which lost 3 bases and 1 base, there was a span of 13 bases. Per germline, CDR1 KGHSH and CDR2 LQKENI. The CDR3 sequence is 16 residues long. CDR3 residues: CASSPYGVQSNQPQHF. DNA of the CDR3: TGTGCCAGCTCACCCTACGGGGTTCAGAGCAATCAGCCCCAGCATTTT.

The genes are TRBV7-9 and TRBJ2-1; unclear D gene. The CDR3 consists of 15 residues. Germline V gives CDR1 SEHNR, CDR2 FQNEAQ (reference sequence). Trimming shortened V by 8 bases and J by 10 bases, and 24 bases separated the two germline ends. CDR3 amino acids: CASHIIGLGGREQFF. DNA of the CDR3: TGTGCCAGCCACATCATAGGATTAGGTGGGCGAGAGCAGTTCTTC.

The V call is TRBV2, the J call TRBJ1-1, with D perhaps matching TRBD1 (5 bases). This CDR3 is built from 13 residues. Germline V gives CDR1 SNHLY, CDR2 FYNNEI. V lost 6 bases and J 1 base, leaving 9 bases between the germline ends. The CDR3 here is CASRRDGNTEAFF. CDR3 coding DNA: TGTGCCAGCAGGAGGGACGGGAACACTGAAGCTTTCTTT.

The CDR3 bases are TGCAGCGTTGACTTGGGGACGTCCGACAATGAGCAGTTCTTC. Its protein product is CSVDLGTSDNEQFF. The genes are TRBV29-1 and TRBJ2-1; possibly TRBD1 or TRBD2 for D (5 bases each). The CDR3 extends over 14 amino acids. Trimming took 3 bases from V and 5 from J, leaving 14 bases between them. CDR1 and CDR2 from the germline V gene are SQVTM and ANQGSEA.

V gene TRBV13 combines with J gene TRBJ1-6; D is uncertain. CDR3 length: 12 amino acids. V lost 5 bases and J lost 9, with 8 bases in between. Germline V lookup: CDR1 PRHDT, CDR2 FYEKMQ (reference sequence). CDR3 in DNA: TGTGCCAGCAGCGTCCGGGGTTCACCCCTCCACTTT. Amino acid sequence: CASSVRGSPLHF.

The V and J genes are TRBV6-1 and TRBJ2-1, with D tentatively TRBD2 (7 bases). The CDR3 has 15 residues. The germline V gene has CDR1 MNHNS and CDR2 SASEGT. Between the trimmed V and J ends, which lost 6 bases and 4 bases, there was a span of 16 bases. For the CDR3, the DNA is TGTGCCAGCAGACGCGGGGAGGGGGGATACAATGAGCAGTTCTTC. Its protein product is CASRRGEGGYNEQFF.

This chain joins TRBV11-1 and TRBJ1-1; TRBD1 matches 8 bases. The CDR3 has 17 amino acids. The V segment lost 1 base and the J segment 3 bases; nucleotides outside the gene matches: 10. CDR1 SGHAT and CDR2 FQDESV come from the germline V gene (reference sequence). CDR3 bases: TGTGCCAGCAGCTTAGGGGGGACAGGCTATGGGGACACTGAAGCTTTCTTT. This encodes CASSLGGTGYGDTEAFF.

The gene calls are TRBV20-1 and TRBJ1-1; the D gene is possibly TRBD1 (6 bases). The CDR3 length is 12 residues. Germline CDR1 is DFQATT and CDR2 is SNEGSKA (reference sequence). The V gene lost 4 bases and the J gene lost 5 bases, with 11 bases spanning the gap. The CDR3 spells CSAIQGGTEAFF. CDR3 DNA: TGCAGTGCTATACAGGGAGGGACTGAAGCTTTCTTT.

The V and J genes are TRBV5-4 and TRBJ1-2; D gene unclear. The V end lost 5 bases, the J end lost 8 bases, and 19 bases lay between the germline ends. The V gene's germline CDR1 is SGHNT and CDR2 YYREEE (reference sequence). The CDR3 loop spans 14 amino acids. In DNA form, the CDR3 reads TGTGCCAGCAGTTTTGGGTCCGGTAAGGGAGGCTACACCTTC. Its protein is CASSFGSGKGGYTF.

J is TRBJ2-1 and V is TRBV4-2, with D unresolved. Germline CDR1 is LGHNA and CDR2 is YNFKEQ. The CDR3 covers 12 residues. The ends were cut back, 1 base at V and 7 bases at J, with 5 bases in the middle. The CDR3 is CASSQGANEQFF. In nucleotides, the CDR3 is TGTGCCAGCAGCCAAGGGGCGAATGAGCAGTTCTTC.